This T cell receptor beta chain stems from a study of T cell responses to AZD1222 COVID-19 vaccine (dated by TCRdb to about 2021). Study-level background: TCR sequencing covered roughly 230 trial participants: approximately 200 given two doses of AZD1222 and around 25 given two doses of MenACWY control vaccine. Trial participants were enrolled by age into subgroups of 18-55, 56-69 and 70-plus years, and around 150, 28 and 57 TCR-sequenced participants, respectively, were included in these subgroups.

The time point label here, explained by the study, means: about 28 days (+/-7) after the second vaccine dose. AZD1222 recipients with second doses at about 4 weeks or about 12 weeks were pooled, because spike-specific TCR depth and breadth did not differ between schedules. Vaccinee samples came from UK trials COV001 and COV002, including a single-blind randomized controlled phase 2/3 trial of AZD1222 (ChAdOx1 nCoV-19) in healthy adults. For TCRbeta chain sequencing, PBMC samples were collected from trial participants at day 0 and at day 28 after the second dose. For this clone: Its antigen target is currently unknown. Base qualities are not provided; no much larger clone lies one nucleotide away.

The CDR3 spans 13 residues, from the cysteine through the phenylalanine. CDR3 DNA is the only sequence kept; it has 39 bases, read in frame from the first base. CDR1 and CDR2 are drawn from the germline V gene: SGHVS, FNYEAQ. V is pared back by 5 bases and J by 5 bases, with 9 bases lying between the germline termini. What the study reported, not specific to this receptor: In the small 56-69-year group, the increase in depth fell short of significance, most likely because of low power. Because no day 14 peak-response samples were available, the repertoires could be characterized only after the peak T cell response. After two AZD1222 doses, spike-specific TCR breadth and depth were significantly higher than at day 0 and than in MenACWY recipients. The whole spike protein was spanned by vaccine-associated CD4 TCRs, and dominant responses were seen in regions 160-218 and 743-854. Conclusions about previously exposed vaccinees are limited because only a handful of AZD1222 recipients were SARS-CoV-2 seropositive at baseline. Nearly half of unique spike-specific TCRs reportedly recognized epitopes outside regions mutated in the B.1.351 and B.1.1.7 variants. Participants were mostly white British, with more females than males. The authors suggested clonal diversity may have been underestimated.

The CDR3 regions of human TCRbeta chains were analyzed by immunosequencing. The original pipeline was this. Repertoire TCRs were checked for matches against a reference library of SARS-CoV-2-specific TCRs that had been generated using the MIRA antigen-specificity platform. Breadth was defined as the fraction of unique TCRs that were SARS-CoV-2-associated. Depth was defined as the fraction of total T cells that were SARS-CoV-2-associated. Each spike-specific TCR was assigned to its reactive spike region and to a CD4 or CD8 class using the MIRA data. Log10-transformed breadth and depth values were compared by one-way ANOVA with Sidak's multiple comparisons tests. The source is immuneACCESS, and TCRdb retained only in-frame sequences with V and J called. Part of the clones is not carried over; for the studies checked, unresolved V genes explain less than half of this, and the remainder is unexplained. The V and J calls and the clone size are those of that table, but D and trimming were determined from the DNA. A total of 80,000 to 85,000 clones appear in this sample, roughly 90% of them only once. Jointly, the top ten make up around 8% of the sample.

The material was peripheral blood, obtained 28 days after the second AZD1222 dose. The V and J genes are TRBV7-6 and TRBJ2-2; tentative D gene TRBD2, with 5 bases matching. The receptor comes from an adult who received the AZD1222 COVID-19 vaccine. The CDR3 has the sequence CASSPPGTGELFF. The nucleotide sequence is TGTGCCAGCAGCCCTCCGGGGACCGGGGAGCTGTTTTTT.